These 20 T cell receptor beta chains originate from one sample sequenced in a study of blood T cell repertoires in COVID-19. Generated by immunoSEQ multiplex PCR, the TCRdb table keeps only in-frame clones and is missing some. The table records approximately 230,000 clones, more than 75% of them present only once. Material: PBMCs or T cells enriched from blood (not recorded which). These receptors originate from a man aged 18 to 29 who had recovered from COVID-19.

The rearrangement joins TRBV7-2 to TRBJ1-2; TRBD1 matches at 11 bases. The ends lost 5 bases at V and 4 bases at J; junction bases unmatched: 9. The germline gives CDR1 SGHTA, CDR2 FQGNSA. This CDR3 is built from 16 residues. The CDR3 spells CASSPTRDRGSYGYTF. CDR3 sequence (DNA): TGTGCCAGCAGCCCCACCCGGGACAGGGGGTCCTATGGCTACACCTTC.

The chain joins TRBV3-1 (or the pseudogene TRBV3-2) to TRBJ2-1, with TRBD2 identical over 10 bases. CDR3 length: 17 residues. From germline, CDR1 is LGHDT and CDR2 YNNKEL (reference sequence). V shed 1 base, J shed 7 bases, and the junction held 10 bases outside the gene matches. In DNA, the CDR3 is TGTGCCAGCAGCCAAGGGGTTACTAGCGGGGTTAGAAATGAGCAGTTCTTC. Its protein product is CASSQGVTSGVRNEQFF.

This chain joins TRBV19 and TRBJ2-2; D not certain. The CDR3 is made up of 14 amino acids. Germline V gives CDR1 LNHDA, CDR2 SQIVND (reference sequence). Trimming cost V 1 base and J 6 bases, with 9 bases left between them. Here the CDR3 DNA reads TGTGCCAGTAGTATAGTATCGGTGTCCGGGGAGCTGTTTTTT. This codes for CASSIVSVSGELFF. The whole variable domain, remainder taken from reference TRBV19 and TRBJ2-2, is DGGITQSPKYLFRKEGQNVTLSCEQNLNHDAMYWYRQDPGQGLRLIYYSQIVNDFQKGDIAEGYSVSREKKESFPLTVTSAQKNPTAFYLCASSIVSVSGELFFGEGSRLTVL.

The genes are TRBV7-8 and TRBJ2-2; 8 bases map to TRBD1. V shed 9 bases and J 4 bases; nucleotides not matched to a gene: 13. The CDR3 runs 16 residues. Germline V gives CDR1 SGHVS, CDR2 FQNEAQ. The DNA of the CDR3 is TGTGCCAGTCGATCACAGGACAGGGTGGTCACCGGGGAGCTGTTTTTT. Protein sequence: CASRSQDRVVTGELFF.

V and J are TRBV3-1 (or the pseudogene TRBV3-2) and TRBJ2-5, with D unclear. This CDR3 has 11 residues. In germline, CDR1 is LGHDT, CDR2 YNNKEL (reference sequence). Between the trimmed V and J ends, which lost 0 bases and 6 bases, there was a span of 2 bases. The CDR3 here is CASSQDKTQYF. CDR3 sequence (DNA): TGTGCCAGCAGCCAAGACAAGACCCAGTACTTC.

The chain couples TRBV27 to TRBJ1-1, with D perhaps matching TRBD1 (5 bases). The CDR3 consists of 13 residues. The V and J ends lost 5 bases and 3 bases respectively, with 10 bases between them. Germline V CDR1 and CDR2: MNHEY, SMNVEV (reference sequence). The CDR3 DNA reads as TGTGCCAGCAGTGTTGGACACTACACTGAAGCTTTCTTT. It codes for CASSVGHYTEAFF.

V and J are TRBV3-1 (or the pseudogene TRBV3-2) and TRBJ2-5; the D gene is possibly TRBD2 (6 bases). The ends were cut back, 3 bases at V and 0 bases at J, with 8 bases in the middle. The CDR3 has 14 amino acids. Per germline, CDR1 LGHDT and CDR2 YNNKEL (reference sequence). The CDR3 protein is CASSQKRDQETQYF. Here the CDR3 DNA reads TGTGCCAGCAGCCAGAAGCGGGACCAAGAGACCCAGTACTTC.

The chain employs TRBV27 and TRBJ2-1; the match to TRBD2 covers 13 bases. The V gene end was trimmed by 6 bases and the J gene end by 5 bases; junction bases not matched to a gene: 4. The length of the CDR3 is 15 residues. Germline V gene data show CDR1 as MNHEY and CDR2 as SMNVEV (reference sequence). CDR3 sequence (DNA): TGTGCCAGCAGACTAGCGGGAGGGGACGACAATGAGCAGTTCTTC. Translated: CASRLAGGDDNEQFF.

V usage is TRBV15 and J usage is TRBJ2-7; perhaps TRBD2 as D (5 bases). CDR1 and CDR2 from the germline V gene are LNHNV and YYDKDF (reference sequence). Trimming cost V 0 bases and J 2 bases, with 8 bases left between them. The CDR3 has 14 amino acids. The chain's CDR3 is CATSRDSGAYEQYF. The CDR3 region has the DNA TGTGCCACCAGCAGAGACAGCGGAGCCTACGAGCAGTACTTC.

The chain is built from TRBV2 and TRBJ2-1, with TRBD2 as a possible D gene (5 bases). Looked up from germline, CDR1 is SNHLY and CDR2 is FYNNEI. Trimming shortened V by 5 bases and J by 4 bases, and 9 bases separated the two germline ends. The CDR3 contains 13 residues. DNA for the CDR3: TGTGCCAGCAGTTCAGCGGCTTACAATGAGCAGTTCTTC. This sequence encodes CASSSAAYNEQFF.

The CDR3 DNA reads TGTGCCAGTAGCGACAGGGCCCTTGGCTACACCTTC. Translated, it gives CASSDRALGYTF. The chain employs TRBV19 and TRBJ1-2, with 7 bases matching TRBD1. The CDR3 is 12 amino acids. The V segment lost 6 bases and the J segment 7 bases; nucleotides outside the gene matches: 5. The germline gives CDR1 LNHDA, CDR2 SQIVND (reference sequence). The entire variable domain, with the rest obtained from reference TRBV19 and TRBJ1-2, is as follows: DGGITQSPKYLFRKEGQNVTLSCEQNLNHDAMYWYRQDPGQGLRLIYYSQIVNDFQKGDIAEGYSVSREKKESFPLTVTSAQKNPTAFYLCASSDRALGYTFGSGTRLTVV.

This clone turned up a few times. The rearrangement uses TRBV11-2 and TRBJ1-6; possible D gene TRBD1, 6 bases. Germline CDR1 is SGHAT and CDR2 is FQNNGV. This CDR3 has 16 amino acids. Trimming took off 7 bases at V and 7 bases at J, with 20 bases between the two ends. For the CDR3, the DNA is TGTGCCAGCACCCCGATTAAGACAGGCGCAAATTCACCCCTCCACTTT. It translates to CASTPIKTGANSPLHF.

The gene calls are TRBV5-1 and TRBJ2-1; D is perhaps TRBD2 (6 bases). This CDR3 is 15 amino acids long. Trimming cost V 0 bases and J 7 bases, with 14 bases left between them. Germline CDR1 and CDR2: SGHRS and YFSETQ. Here the CDR3 DNA reads TGCGCCAGCAGCTTGGTGGTAGCGGTTGGGAATGAGCAGTTCTTC. Its translation is CASSLVVAVGNEQFF.

This sequence joins TRBV28 and TRBJ1-6, with unresolved D. The CDR3 contains 13 residues. V was pared by 7 bases and J by 10 bases, with 14 bases between. The germline V gene has CDR1 MDHEN and CDR2 SYDVKM. CDR3 in amino acids: CASMEGEISPLHF. The CDR3 nucleotides are TGTGCCAGCATGGAGGGTGAGATATCACCCCTCCACTTT.

The rearrangement links TRBV15 to TRBJ1-2, with unresolved D. Trimming pared 5 bases from V and 7 bases from J, leaving 11 bases between. The CDR3 extends over 12 amino acids. Germline CDR1 LNHNV, CDR2 YYDKDF (reference sequence). The CDR3 region is CATSEQSGGYTF. The CDR3 nucleotides are TGTGCCACCAGCGAACAGTCCGGTGGCTACACCTTC.

This clone was recorded only once. The chain employs TRBV5-1 and TRBJ1-1, with D hard to call. With 0 bases removed from V and 4 bases from J, the gap between germline ends came to 13 bases. Germline-derived CDR1 and CDR2 are SGHRS and YFSETQ. This CDR3 region has 15 residues. CDR3 in DNA: TGCGCCAGCAGCTTGGACACCGCCCGGGTCACTGAAGCTTTCTTT. Its translation is CASSLDTARVTEAFF.

V gene TRBV19 combines with J gene TRBJ2-1; 7 positions agree with TRBD2. CDR1 is LNHDA and CDR2 is SQIVND in the germline V gene (reference sequence). V dropped 8 bases and J dropped 7; count of bases not matched to a gene: 8. The length of the CDR3 is 13 residues. The CDR3, as DNA: TGTGCCAGTGCGGGGGAGGCCACTAATGAGCAGTTCTTC. Translation: CASAGEATNEQFF.

The V call is TRBV4-1, the J call TRBJ2-1, with 10 bases aligning to TRBD1. V shed 1 base and J 4 bases; nucleotides not matched to a gene: 4. Germline assignment: CDR1 MGHRA and CDR2 YSYEKL. This CDR3 has 16 residues. The DNA of the CDR3 is TGCGCCAGCAGCCAAGTGGGACAGGGGCCATACAATGAGCAGTTCTTC. Translation gives CASSQVGQGPYNEQFF.

The chain has TRBV19 and TRBJ1-1; 8 bases align to TRBD1. The V gene's germline CDR1 is LNHDA and CDR2 SQIVND (reference sequence). V dropped 4 bases and J dropped 4; count of bases not matched to a gene: 5. The length of the CDR3 is 14 residues. CDR3 nucleotides: TGTGCCAGTAGTAATTGGCAGGGGGCCACTGAAGCTTTCTTT. This encodes CASSNWQGATEAFF.

The J gene is TRBJ1-5, the V gene TRBV27, with a possible D match to TRBD1 (5 bases). The germline V gene has CDR1 MNHEY and CDR2 SMNVEV (reference sequence). The CDR3 loop spans 15 amino acids. Trimming removed 3 bases from V and 4 bases from J, with 13 bases in between. CDR3 bases: TGTGCCAGCAGTTTTCTTCCAGGGCCTAATCAGCCCCAGCATTTT. Protein sequence: CASSFLPGPNQPQHF.